These 31 T cell receptor beta chains originate from one sample sequenced in a study of shared T cell receptors in the human thymus. Measured with immunoSEQ multiplex PCR; TCRdb has only the in-frame clones, and not every one. The sample contains hundreds of thousands of clones, 80% to 90% of which appear only once. This sample also belongs to another study, concerning human thymus T cells.

Sequencing was done on a sample of thymocytes. These receptors were obtained from a boy younger than two with a congenital heart defect.

The CDR3 protein is CATSREDDRGSGTEAFF. CDR3 in DNA: TGTGCCACCAGCAGAGAAGACGACAGGGGATCGGGCACTGAAGCTTTCTTT. This sequence joins TRBV15 and TRBJ1-1, with 8 bases matching TRBD1. The CDR3 extends over 17 amino acids. With V trimmed by 0 bases and J by 4 bases, 10 bases remained unmatched. The germline CDR1 and CDR2 sequences are LNHNV and YYDKDF (reference sequence).

This clone was counted once. This chain joins TRBV14 and TRBJ1-1; D call uncertain. Trimming shortened V by 0 bases and J by 4 bases, and 15 bases separated the two germline ends. The CDR3 is made up of 16 amino acids. Germline-derived CDR1 and CDR2 are SGHDN and FVKESK. CDR3 bases: TGTGCCAGCAGCCAAGATCAAGTAGGGAGGTTCACTGAAGCTTTCTTT. Translation: CASSQDQVGRFTEAFF.

This chain joins TRBV6-1 and TRBJ1-5; no clear D. This CDR3 contains 14 residues. V was clipped by 6 bases and J by 1 base, with 10 bases between them. CDR1 is MNHNS and CDR2 is SASEGT in the germline V gene. As DNA, the CDR3 is TGTGCCAGCAGCGCTATTCGGAGCAATCAGCCCCAGCATTTT. It encodes CASSAIRSNQPQHF.

This chain connects TRBV4-3 to TRBJ2-3; maybe TRBD2 (5 bases). Germline CDR1 is LGHNA and CDR2 is YSLEER. V dropped 6 bases and J dropped 1 base, with 8 bases sitting between them. CDR3 length: 13 residues. Here the CDR3 reads CASSSSCTDTQYF. CDR3 DNA: TGCGCCAGCAGTTCTAGCTGCACAGATACGCAGTATTTT.

The rearrangement joins TRBV7-9 to TRBJ2-7; D not certain. CDR3 length: 14 residues. V was clipped by 1 base and J by 5 bases, with 12 bases between them. Germline CDR1 reads SEHNR; CDR2 reads FQNEAQ (reference sequence). This CDR3 reads CASSLEARGDEQYF. CDR3 in DNA: TGTGCCAGCAGCTTAGAGGCCCGCGGAGACGAGCAGTACTTC.

The rearrangement links TRBV14 to TRBJ2-7, with D possibly matching TRBD2 (6 bases). Looked up from germline, CDR1 is SGHDN and CDR2 is FVKESK. This CDR3 comprises 14 residues. V shed 5 bases and J shed 2 bases, with 13 bases lying between them. The CDR3: CASSGPGLAYEQYF. In nucleotides, the CDR3 is TGTGCCAGCAGCGGACCGGGACTGGCCTACGAGCAGTACTTC. Complete variable domain (other parts from reference TRBV14 and TRBJ2-7): EAGVTQFPSHSVIEKGQTVTLRCDPISGHDNLYWYRRVMGKEIKFLLHFVKESKQDESGMPNNRFLAERTGGTYSTLKVQPAELEDSGVYFCASSGPGLAYEQYFGPGTRLTVT.

V is TRBV28 and J is TRBJ2-1, with unresolved D. Trimming left V 5 bases short and J 6 bases short, with 23 bases between. The CDR3 length is 17 residues. Germline V CDR1 and CDR2: MDHEN, SYDVKM. The CDR3 DNA reads as TGTGCCAGCAGTCTCATTATTGAGTCTAACCTTGGCAATGAGCAGTTCTTC. It specifies CASSLIIESNLGNEQFF.

V usage is TRBV27 and J usage is TRBJ2-1, with D unresolved. The CDR3 has 16 residues. Trimming pared 4 bases from V and 5 bases from J, leaving 18 bases between. From germline, CDR1 is MNHEY and CDR2 SMNVEV (reference sequence). CDR3 coding DNA: TGTGCCAGCAGTTGGTATGGCCCTCCTAGTGACAATGAGCAGTTCTTC. Its translation: CASSWYGPPSDNEQFF.

This chain joins TRBV7-9 and TRBJ2-3; 14 nucleotides align to TRBD2. CDR1 and CDR2 (germline): SEHNR, FQNEAQ (reference sequence). CDR3 length equals 18 residues. Trimming at V came to 5 bases and at J to 2 bases, leaving 9 bases not matched to a gene. Here the CDR3 reads CASSQGLAGVPFTDTQYF. The CDR3 nucleotides read TGTGCCAGCAGCCAGGGACTAGCGGGGGTTCCCTTCACAGATACGCAGTATTTT.

The chain has TRBV5-1 and TRBJ2-2; 10 bases map to TRBD2. Germline CDR1 is SGHRS and CDR2 is YFSETQ. The CDR3 totals 18 residues. V was clipped by 0 bases and J by 0 bases; unmatched bases: 5. As DNA, the CDR3 is TGCGCCAGCAGCTTGGCTCTAGCGGGGGCCACGAACACCGGGGAGCTGTTTTTT. Protein sequence: CASSLALAGATNTGELFF.

The chain couples TRBV10-3 to TRBJ2-7; D not certain. This CDR3 has 14 amino acids. From germline, CDR1 is ENHRY and CDR2 SYGVKD. V was clipped by 8 bases and J by 0 bases, with 14 bases between them. For the CDR3, the DNA is TGTGCCATCTCGGATCAGGCACACTCCTACGAGCAGTACTTC. Its protein is CAISDQAHSYEQYF.

V and J are TRBV4-1 and TRBJ1-1, with 7 bases identical to TRBD1. The CDR3 length is 18 residues. V dropped 3 bases and J dropped 3; count of bases not matched to a gene: 16. Germline CDR1 and CDR2: MGHRA and YSYEKL. The CDR3 DNA reads as TGCGCCAGCAGCCACAAAAGACAGGGATCCGTGACGGACACTGAAGCTTTCTTT. This translates into CASSHKRQGSVTDTEAFF.

The count of this clone is one. This sequence joins TRBV9 and TRBJ1-2; D may be TRBD1 (6 bases). The CDR3 spans 12 residues. Germline lookup yields CDR1 SGDLS and CDR2 YYNGEE. The V and J ends lost 3 bases and 8 bases respectively, with 11 bases between them. CDR3 in DNA: TGTGCCAGCAGCGGTGGACAGAACGGCTACACCTTC. Protein: CASSGGQNGYTF.

The chain couples TRBV6-1 to TRBJ2-7; 8 bases are shared with TRBD1. The CDR3 length is 16 residues. Germline loops: CDR1 MNHNS, CDR2 SASEGT. Trimming cost V 0 bases and J 5 bases; bases outside gene matches: 9. CDR3 sequence reads: CASSEARTGSNNEQYF. The CDR3 region has the DNA TGTGCCAGCAGTGAAGCAAGGACAGGGAGTAACAACGAGCAGTACTTC.

This clone was recorded a few times. The J gene is TRBJ1-4, the V gene TRBV4-3, with D hard to call. Deletions cut 0 bases from V and 3 bases from J, with 8 bases between. The CDR3 covers 15 residues. Germline values: CDR1 LGHNA, CDR2 YSLEER. Here the CDR3 reads CASSQDELSNEKLFF. The CDR3 DNA reads TGCGCCAGCAGCCAAGATGAGCTATCTAATGAAAAACTGTTTTTT.

The chain employs TRBV27 and TRBJ2-3, with D unclear. Germline V CDR1 and CDR2: MNHEY, SMNVEV (reference sequence). V was clipped by 3 bases and J by 2 bases, with 6 bases between them. There are 13 residues in the CDR3. CDR3 amino acids: CASSLGPTDTQYF. The DNA for the CDR3 is TGTGCCAGCAGTTTGGGCCCCACAGATACGCAGTATTTT.

The chain joins TRBV28 to TRBJ2-4; a possible D gene is TRBD1 (6 bases). The CDR3 has 16 residues. V lost 3 bases, J lost 1 base, and 13 bases lay in between. Germline CDR1 is MDHEN and CDR2 is SYDVKM. This CDR3 is CASSFSHRVAKNIQYF. The CDR3 DNA reads TGTGCCAGCAGTTTTAGCCACAGGGTCGCCAAAAACATTCAGTACTTC. The full variable domain, in which reference TRBV28 and TRBJ2-4 provide the parts outside the CDR3, is DVKVTQSSRYLVKRTGEKVFLECVQDMDHENMFWYRQDPGLGLRLIYFSYDVKMKEKGDIPEGYSVSREKKERFSLILESASTNQTSMYLCASSFSHRVAKNIQYFGAGTRLSVL.

The chain uses TRBV29-1 and TRBJ2-1; D may be TRBD2 (5 bases). Trimming removed 5 bases at V and 5 bases at J, with 10 bases between. CDR3 length: 12 amino acids. Germline V gene data show CDR1 as SQVTM and CDR2 as ANQGSEA. In nucleotides, the CDR3 is TGCAGCGTTTCCCGGGGAGACAATGAGCAGTTCTTC. It codes for CSVSRGDNEQFF.

This chain joins TRBV14 and TRBJ1-2; D gene uncertain. Deletions cut 4 bases from V and 5 bases from J, with 14 bases between. The germline V gene has CDR1 SGHDN and CDR2 FVKESK. The CDR3 has 14 residues. The DNA of the CDR3 is TGTGCCAGCAGCCCCATCCAAACACAGTATGGCTACACCTTC. Its translation: CASSPIQTQYGYTF.

The chain carries TRBV7-8 and TRBJ2-7, with 8 bases lining up with TRBD1. This CDR3 has 15 amino acids. Trimming took 5 bases from V and 3 from J; bases not matched to a gene: 9. The germline gives CDR1 SGHVS, CDR2 FQNEAQ. CDR3 nucleotide sequence: TGTGCCAGCAGCGCCCCCGGGACAGGCTTCTACGAGCAGTACTTC. Translation gives CASSAPGTGFYEQYF.

CDR3 DNA sequence: TGTGCCAGCAGCTTAGCGGGGATGAACACTGAAGCTTTCTTT. Translated, it gives CASSLAGMNTEAFF. The J gene is TRBJ1-1, the V gene TRBV11-2; D gene ambiguous. The CDR3 consists of 14 residues. The germline CDR1 and CDR2 sequences are SGHAT and FQNNGV. Deletions cut 1 base from V and 0 bases from J, with 6 bases between. Full variable domain (rest looked up from reference TRBV11-2 and TRBJ1-1): EAGVAQSPRYKIIEKRQSVAFWCNPISGHATLYWYQQILGQGPKLLIQFQNNGVVDDSQLPKDRFSAERLKGVDSTLKIQPAKLEDSAVYLCASSLAGMNTEAFFGQGTRLTVV.

Comments on this clone: A junction boundary mismatches the germline segment, possibly from a read error. The chain links TRBV19 to TRBJ1-2, with D possibly being TRBD1 (5 bases). The germline V gene encodes CDR1 LNHDA and CDR2 SQIVND (reference sequence). This CDR3 is built from 12 residues. The CDR3 DNA reads as TGTGCCAGTCGGACCAGGGCTTGTGGCCACACCTTC. Protein sequence: CASRTRACGHTF.

The chain combines TRBV11-2 with TRBJ1-2; unclear D gene. Trimming stripped 5 bases from V and 13 bases from J, with 17 bases between. This CDR3 has 12 residues. CDR1 and CDR2 from the germline V gene are SGHAT and FQNNGV. The chain's CDR3 is CASSRTKRVTTF. The DNA of the CDR3 is TGTGCCAGCAGCCGGACGAAGAGGGTTACCACCTTC.

The chain uses TRBV19 and TRBJ1-4, with a possible D match to TRBD1 (6 bases). Trimming took off 4 bases at V and 6 bases at J, with 18 bases between the two ends. Germline assignment: CDR1 LNHDA and CDR2 SQIVND (reference sequence). This CDR3 is built from 16 residues. CDR3 residues: CASSTRRGTVDEKLFF. The CDR3, as DNA: TGTGCCAGTAGTACGCGCAGGGGAACGGTTGATGAAAAACTGTTTTTT.

This clone was counted a few times. J is TRBJ1-4 and V is TRBV5-1; the match to TRBD1 covers 7 bases. This CDR3 is built from 14 residues. Trimming removed 2 bases from V and 8 bases from J; junction bases left unmatched: 6. The V gene's germline CDR1 is SGHRS and CDR2 YFSETQ. The CDR3 loop is CASSFYGTEEKLFF. CDR3 nucleotides: TGCGCCAGCAGCTTCTATGGGACAGAGGAAAAACTGTTTTTT. The full variable domain, completed using reference TRBV5-1 and TRBJ1-4, is KAGVTQTPRYLIKTRGQQVTLSCSPISGHRSVSWYQQTPGQGLQFLFEYFSETQRNKGNFPGRFSGRQFSNSRSEMNVSTLELGDSALYLCASSFYGTEEKLFFGSGTQLSVL.

The rearrangement uses TRBV27 and TRBJ1-1; no definite D call. The CDR3 has 17 amino acids. The V and J ends lost 2 bases and 6 bases respectively, with 22 bases between them. Germline lookup yields CDR1 MNHEY and CDR2 SMNVEV (reference sequence). DNA of the CDR3: TGTGCCAGCAGTTTACTTCCCCCGACTCCTCGTGGTGCTGAAGCTTTCTTT. Amino acids: CASSLLPPTPRGAEAFF.

The chain links TRBV5-1 to TRBJ1-6; 7 nucleotides align to TRBD1. The germline V gene has CDR1 SGHRS and CDR2 YFSETQ. This CDR3 contains 16 residues. J lost 5 bases, V lost 0 bases, and 5 bases had no gene match. CDR3: CASSLGFGTDNSPLHF. The CDR3 DNA is TGCGCCAGCAGCTTGGGGTTCGGGACAGATAATTCACCCCTCCACTTT.

The chain is built from TRBV28 and TRBJ1-5, with 7 bases aligning to TRBD1. Germline V CDR1 and CDR2: MDHEN, SYDVKM. V lost 6 bases, J lost 1 base, and 9 bases stayed unmatched. The CDR3 sequence is 16 residues long. This chain's CDR3 is CASRSTGLASNQPQHF. The DNA of the CDR3 is TGTGCCAGCAGATCGACAGGGTTAGCGAGCAATCAGCCCCAGCATTTT.

The rearrangement links TRBV10-2 to TRBJ2-7; 7 nucleotides match TRBD1. J was trimmed by 0 bases and V by 1 base; bases with no gene match: 3. The CDR3 has 15 amino acids. The germline V gene has CDR1 WSHSY and CDR2 SAAADI. The CDR3 is CASSEYRGPSYEQYF. The CDR3 coding sequence is TGCGCCAGCAGTGAGTATAGGGGGCCCTCCTACGAGCAGTACTTC.

The chain uses TRBV5-5 and TRBJ2-7; no firm D call. V was cut by 4 bases and J by 7 bases, with 6 bases left in between. The CDR3 totals 10 residues. Per germline, CDR1 SGHKS and CDR2 YYEKEE (reference sequence). The CDR3 sequence is CASSGREQYF. The CDR3 coding sequence is TGTGCCAGCAGCGGGCGTGAGCAGTACTTC.

DNA of the CDR3: TGCGCCAGCAGTCCAGGCACCGGGGAGCTGTTTTTT. Its protein is CASSPGTGELFF. The rearrangement joins TRBV10-1 to TRBJ2-2; D unclear. Trimming cost V 5 bases and J 4 bases, with 5 bases left between them. Germline V gene sequence: CDR1 WNHNN, CDR2 SYGVQD (reference sequence). The CDR3 totals 12 residues.